Listed here is a single T cell receptor beta chain. There is no known antigen for this receptor. No base quality values were provided; no much bigger clone lies one nucleotide off. The sample is drawn from a study of blood T cell repertoires in COVID-19 (dated by TCRdb to 2018 to 2021). With respect to the entire study: Collaborator samples came from the United States, Italy and Spain and covered acute and convalescent phases of COVID-19. The material from the prospective study consisted of cDNA or gDNA derived from T cells, B-cell-depleted T cells, or PBMCs. Deeply sampled blood TCRbeta repertoires from subjects exposed to, actively infected with, or recovered from COVID-19 were included in the dataset. A freely available public database, intended as a resource for researchers studying the immune response to SARS-CoV-2, is where the repertoires were released. Samples came from the ongoing ImmuneRACE study (first 160 participants) plus 1,254 subjects from 6 global collaborators. Nearly every sample came with metadata listing a de-identified subject ID, COVID-19 status, age in years and sex. Where available, HLA class I and class II types were taken from metadata supplied by the sample provider and were not determined by assay-based typing. The research as a whole found: How much clinical and demographic metadata was included differed by source and by participant, and the metadata was provided uncurated.

One collaborating source in Seattle enrolled patients while the patients were actively infected and followed the patients over time throughout the course of disease. Whole blood was collected in K2EDTA tubes by collaborating institutions according to the institutions' own protocols. For TCRbeta analysis, collaborators shipped samples as frozen whole blood, isolated PBMCs, or DNA extracted from either of those sample types. TCRbeta CDR3 regions were amplified from genomic DNA using the immunoSEQ Assay, a bias-controlled multiplex PCR. Processing in the source paper ran as follows. Within the assay, amplification of reference gene primers was used to estimate how many nucleated cells each sample contained. To quantify the absolute abundance of each unique TCRbeta CDR3 rearrangement, sequence reads were collapsed and filtered. For each sample, productive Simpson clonality was calculated as the square root of Simpson's diversity index over productive rearrangements. Sourced from immuneACCESS, this table was stored by TCRdb with only in-frame sequences that have V and J called. A share of the clones is absent; for the studies checked, an unresolved V gene accounts for under half, and the remainder has no known explanation. The V and J calls and clone size come from that table; D and trimming were worked out from the DNA. This sample comprises nearly 350,000 clones, almost 90% of them detected only once. The ten largest clones take up about 7% of the sample.

The V end loses 6 bases and the J end loses 7 bases, and a stretch of 16 bases separates them. There are 14 amino acids in the CDR3, from cysteine to phenylalanine inclusive. Only the CDR3 portion is preserved as DNA: 42 bases, with reading frame beginning at the first base. CDR1 and CDR2, looked up from the germline V gene, are ENHRY and SYGVKD. The sample comprised peripheral blood. The source is a woman aged 70-85 years with COVID-19, enrolled during active disease. Recombination joined TRBV10-3 with TRBJ1-5; TRBD1 might be the D gene, on 5 matching bases. The bases read TGTGCCATCAGAGAGGAGCGGGGGGACCAGCCCCAGCATTTT. This yields the protein CAIREERGDQPQHF.